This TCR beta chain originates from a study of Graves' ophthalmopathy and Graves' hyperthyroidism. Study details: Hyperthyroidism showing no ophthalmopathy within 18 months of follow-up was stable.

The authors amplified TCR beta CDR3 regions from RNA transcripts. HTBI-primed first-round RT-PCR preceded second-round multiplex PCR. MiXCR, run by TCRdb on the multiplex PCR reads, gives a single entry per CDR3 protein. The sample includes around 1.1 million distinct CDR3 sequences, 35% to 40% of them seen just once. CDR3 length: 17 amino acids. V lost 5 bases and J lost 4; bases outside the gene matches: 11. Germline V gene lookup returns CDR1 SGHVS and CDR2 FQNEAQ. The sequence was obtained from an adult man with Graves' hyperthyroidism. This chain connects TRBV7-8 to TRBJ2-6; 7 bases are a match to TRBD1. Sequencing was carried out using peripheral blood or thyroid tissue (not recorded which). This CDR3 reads CASSPQEGARGANVLTF. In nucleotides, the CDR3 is TGTGCCAGCAGCCCCCAAGAGGGGGCGCGCGGGGCCAACGTCCTGACTTTC.